These 19 T cell receptor beta chains were sequenced from one sample in a study of OX40 agonist ivuxolimab in advanced cancers. Clones were read by immunoSEQ multiplex PCR, and TCRdb kept only the in-frame ones, dropping some. This sample has about 82,000 clones, with roughly 92% found just once. This specimen was CD4+ or CD8+ T cells sorted from blood, taken in a trial of the OX40 agonist ivuxolimab. The receptor set was obtained from an adult with an advanced solid tumor such as melanoma, head and neck, liver or kidney cancer.

This chain joins TRBV20-1 and TRBJ1-1, with D perhaps matching TRBD1 (6 bases). Germline V gives CDR1 DFQATT, CDR2 SNEGSKA (reference sequence). This CDR3 region has 11 residues. Trimming pared 2 bases from V and 13 bases from J, leaving 14 bases between. The CDR3 loop is CSARRGGPFFF. The CDR3, as DNA: TGCAGTGCTAGACGAGGGGGGCCCTTTTTCTTT.

The rearrangement uses TRBV7-9 and TRBJ2-2; D assignment may be TRBD1 or TRBD2 (5 bases each). CDR3 length: 14 residues. Looked up from germline, CDR1 is SEHNR and CDR2 is FQNEAQ (reference sequence). Trimming shortened V by 5 bases and J by 4 bases, and 11 bases separated the two germline ends. The CDR3, as DNA: TGTGCCAGCAGCAAAGGGACGGTCACCGGGGAGCTGTTTTTT. This sequence encodes CASSKGTVTGELFF.

This chain links TRBV6-6 with TRBJ2-1; 7 nucleotides match TRBD1. This CDR3 spans 13 amino acids. J lost 8 bases, V lost 10 bases, and 11 bases had no gene match. CDR1 and CDR2 from the germline V gene are MNHNY and SVGAGI (reference sequence). CDR3 sequence reads: CATRRGLFDEQFF. As DNA, the CDR3 is TGTGCCACCAGAAGGGGGCTGTTTGATGAGCAGTTCTTC.

As to this clone: This sample also contains other DNA sequences that code for the same CDR3. The gene calls are TRBV10-3 and TRBJ2-7; D unresolved. Germline V gene data show CDR1 as ENHRY and CDR2 as SYGVKD. Trimming took 0 bases from V and 1 from J, leaving 1 base between them. This CDR3 is built from 12 residues. CDR3 protein: CAISESSYEQYF. The CDR3 DNA follows: TGTGCCATCAGTGAGTCTTCCTACGAGCAGTACTTC.

V usage is TRBV11-2 and J usage is TRBJ2-5; TRBD2 agrees at 9 bases. The end of the DNA is better explained by TRBJ2-7, so the J call may be wrong. The CDR3 runs 14 residues. The germline V gene encodes CDR1 SGHAT and CDR2 FQNNGV. CDR3 loop: CASSQGLAGYEQYF. The CDR3 region has the DNA TGTGCCAGCAGCCAGGGACTAGCTGGCTACGAGCAGTACTTC.

The V gene is TRBV5-1, the J gene TRBJ1-2; TRBD1 matches at 7 bases. Losses at the gene ends were 3 bases for V and 6 bases for J; bases not matched to a gene: 8. Per the germline V gene, CDR1 is SGHRS and CDR2 is YFSETQ. The CDR3 runs to 14 residues. CDR3 region: CASSSGQVADGYTF. CDR3 nucleotide sequence: TGCGCCAGCAGCTCCGGACAGGTCGCTGATGGCTACACCTTC.

This clone was counted once. The CDR3 sequence: CASGQGLSGANVLTF. The CDR3 DNA reads as TGTGCCAGTGGGCAGGGTCTCTCTGGGGCCAACGTCCTGACTTTC. The chain joins TRBV19 to TRBJ2-6; TRBD1 might be the D (5 bases). This CDR3 comprises 15 residues. The V gene lost 8 bases and the J gene lost 0 bases, with 11 bases spanning the gap. In germline, CDR1 is LNHDA, CDR2 SQIVND (reference sequence).

The chain employs TRBV30 and TRBJ1-2; D is uncertain. The ends were cut back, 3 bases at V and 1 base at J, with 12 bases in the middle. The V gene's germline CDR1 is GTSNPN and CDR2 SVGIG (reference sequence). The CDR3 spans 14 residues. CDR3 sequence: CAWSPSPNNYGYTF. Here the CDR3 DNA reads TGTGCCTGGAGCCCAAGCCCTAATAACTATGGCTACACCTTC.

The chain has TRBV7-9 and TRBJ2-3, with unresolved D. Trimming stripped 2 bases from V and 2 bases from J, with 5 bases between. The V gene's germline CDR1 is SEHNR and CDR2 FQNEAQ (reference sequence). The CDR3 consists of 13 residues. For the CDR3, the DNA is TGTGCCAGCAGCTTATATTCCACAGATACGCAGTATTTT. Its protein product is CASSLYSTDTQYF.

The chain combines TRBV19 with TRBJ2-7; 7 nucleotides match TRBD1. V was clipped by 4 bases and J by 8 bases; unmatched bases: 5. The CDR3 has 12 residues. From germline, CDR1 is LNHDA and CDR2 SQIVND (reference sequence). CDR3 in DNA: TGTGCCAGTAGTACGGGACAGCGAAAGCAGTACTTC. Encoded protein: CASSTGQRKQYF.

The chain uses TRBV18 and TRBJ1-2; 10 nucleotides agree with TRBD1. Germline V gene data show CDR1 as KGHSH and CDR2 as LQKENI. This CDR3 has 15 residues. The trim removed 1 base at V and 8 bases at J, leaving 7 bases unmatched. The CDR3 region is CASSPLGQGESGYTF. The CDR3 bases are TGTGCCAGCTCACCACTCGGACAGGGGGAGAGCGGCTACACCTTC.

The chain recombines TRBV2 with TRBJ2-5; D uncertain. Germline CDR1 SNHLY, CDR2 FYNNEI. This CDR3 has 11 amino acids. The ends were cut back, 5 bases at V and 2 bases at J, with 3 bases in the middle. The CDR3 protein is CASSQQETQYF. The CDR3 DNA reads TGTGCCAGCAGTCAACAAGAGACCCAGTACTTC.

The rearrangement links TRBV5-5 to TRBJ1-2; 7 nucleotides agree with TRBD1. Germline V gives CDR1 SGHKS, CDR2 YYEKEE (reference sequence). The CDR3 runs to 16 residues. Trimming removed 0 bases from V and 8 bases from J; junction bases left unmatched: 13. The CDR3, as DNA: TGTGCCAGCAGCTTGGTTGGGAGACAGGGAGGTAGAGGCTACACCTTC. Translated, it gives CASSLVGRQGGRGYTF. Combining the CDR3 with reference TRBV5-5 and TRBJ1-2 gives the whole variable domain DAGVTQSPTHLIKTRGQQVTLRCSPISGHKSVSWYQQVLGQGPQFIFQYYEKEERGRGNFPDRFSARQFPNYSSELNVNALLLGDSALYLCASSLVGRQGGRGYTFGSGTRLTVV.

V gene TRBV11-2 combines with J gene TRBJ2-5; 8 positions agree with TRBD2. The CDR3 is 15 residues long. Germline trimming cut 5 bases from V and 5 bases from J; bases unmatched to any gene: 10. Germline V lookup: CDR1 SGHAT, CDR2 FQNNGV. In DNA, the CDR3 is TGTGCCAGCAGCGGCGGGACTAGTCAGCGGGAGACCCAGTACTTC. This sequence encodes CASSGGTSQRETQYF.

The sample holds one count of this clone. This rearrangement joins TRBV18 to TRBJ1-3, with TRBD1 identical over 8 bases. The CDR3 is 14 residues long. Germline CDR1 and CDR2: KGHSH and LQKENI. V was pared by 5 bases and J by 4 bases, with 4 bases of the junction left unmatched. Here the CDR3 reads CASSAGGPGNTIYF. The CDR3 nucleotides are TGTGCCAGCTCAGCAGGGGGCCCCGGAAACACCATATATTTT.

J is TRBJ2-7 and V is TRBV7-6, with a tentative D call TRBD2 (5 bases). The length of the CDR3 is 15 residues. Trimming shortened V by 5 bases and J by 7 bases, and 21 bases separated the two germline ends. Germline-derived CDR1 and CDR2 are SGHVS and FNYEAQ. DNA of the CDR3: TGTGCCAGCAGCCTCCCCGGACTTCCACCTAGGGAGCAGTACTTC. Protein: CASSLPGLPPREQYF.

This chain joins TRBV30 and TRBJ1-4; the D gene is possibly TRBD1 (6 bases). V was clipped by 2 bases and J by 7 bases, with 14 bases between them. Germline V lookup: CDR1 GTSNPN, CDR2 SVGIG (reference sequence). CDR3 size: 14 residues. The CDR3 DNA follows: TGTGCCTGGAGTACGGGGACATACGGTGAAAAACTGTTTTTT. Translating it yields CAWSTGTYGEKLFF.

The chain employs TRBV5-1 and TRBJ2-5, with D unresolved. V dropped 3 bases and J dropped 2 bases, with 5 bases sitting between them. Germline values: CDR1 SGHRS, CDR2 YFSETQ. The CDR3 loop spans 12 amino acids. This CDR3 is CASSSPQETQYF. CDR3 sequence (DNA): TGCGCCAGCAGCTCCCCTCAAGAGACCCAGTACTTC.

J is TRBJ2-6 and V is TRBV5-1; D remains ambiguous. Germline V CDR1 and CDR2: SGHRS, YFSETQ. Trimming pared 4 bases from V and 0 bases from J, leaving 17 bases between. The CDR3 is 18 amino acids. CDR3: CASSVTTDFSSGANVLTF. CDR3 DNA: TGCGCCAGCAGCGTAACGACTGATTTCAGCTCTGGGGCCAACGTCCTGACTTTC. The variable domain in full, with the rest retrieved from reference TRBV5-1 and TRBJ2-6, is KAGVTQTPRYLIKTRGQQVTLSCSPISGHRSVSWYQQTPGQGLQFLFEYFSETQRNKGNFPGRFSGRQFSNSRSEMNVSTLELGDSALYLCASSVTTDFSSGANVLTFGAGSRLTVL.